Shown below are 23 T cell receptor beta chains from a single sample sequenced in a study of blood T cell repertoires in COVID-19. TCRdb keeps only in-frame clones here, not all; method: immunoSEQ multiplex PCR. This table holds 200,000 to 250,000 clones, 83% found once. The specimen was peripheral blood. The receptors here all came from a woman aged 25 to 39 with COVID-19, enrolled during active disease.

The CDR3 is CATDRSGANVLTF. CDR3 nucleotides: TGTGCCACCGACAGGTCTGGGGCCAACGTCCTGACTTTC. The rearrangement joins TRBV7-2 to TRBJ2-6; maybe TRBD1 (6 bases). Trimming removed 10 bases at V and 1 base at J, with 8 bases between. This CDR3 spans 13 amino acids. Germline loops: CDR1 SGHTA, CDR2 FQGNSA.

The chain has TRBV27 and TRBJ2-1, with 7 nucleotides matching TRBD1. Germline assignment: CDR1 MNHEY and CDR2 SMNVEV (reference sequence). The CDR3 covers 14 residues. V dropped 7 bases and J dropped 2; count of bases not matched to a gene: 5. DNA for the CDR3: TGTGCCAGCAAACAGGGGTTAACCTACAATGAGCAGTTCTTC. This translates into CASKQGLTYNEQFF.

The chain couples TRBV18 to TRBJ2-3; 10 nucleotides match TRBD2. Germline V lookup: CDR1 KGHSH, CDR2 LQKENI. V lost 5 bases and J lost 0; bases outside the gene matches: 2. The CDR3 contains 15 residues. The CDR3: CASSELAGSTDTQYF. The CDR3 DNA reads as TGTGCCAGCTCAGAACTAGCGGGAAGCACAGATACGCAGTATTTT.

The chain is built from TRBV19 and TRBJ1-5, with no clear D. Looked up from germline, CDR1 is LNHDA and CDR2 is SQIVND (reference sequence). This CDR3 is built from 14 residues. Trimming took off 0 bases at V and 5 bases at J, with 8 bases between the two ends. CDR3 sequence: CASSIEEYYQPQHF. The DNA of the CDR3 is TGTGCCAGTAGTATAGAAGAGTACTATCAGCCCCAGCATTTT.

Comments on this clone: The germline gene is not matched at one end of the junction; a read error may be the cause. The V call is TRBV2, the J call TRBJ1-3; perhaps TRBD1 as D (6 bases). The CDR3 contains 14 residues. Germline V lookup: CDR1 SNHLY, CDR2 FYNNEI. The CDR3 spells CASSEDRFQNTIYF. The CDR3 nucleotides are TGTGCCAGCAGCGAAGACAGGTTCCAAAACACCATATATTTT.

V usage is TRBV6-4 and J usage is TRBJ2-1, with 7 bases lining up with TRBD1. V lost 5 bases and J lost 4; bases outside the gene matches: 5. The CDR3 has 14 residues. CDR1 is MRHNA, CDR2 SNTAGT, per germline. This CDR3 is CASSPQGVYNEQFF. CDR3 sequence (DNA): TGTGCCAGCAGTCCCCAGGGGGTATACAATGAGCAGTTCTTC.

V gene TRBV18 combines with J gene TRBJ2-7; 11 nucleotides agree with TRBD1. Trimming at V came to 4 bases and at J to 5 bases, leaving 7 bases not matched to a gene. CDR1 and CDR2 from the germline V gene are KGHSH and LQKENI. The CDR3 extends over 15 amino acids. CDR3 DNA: TGTGCCAGCTCACATTCTCCGGGACAGGGGGACGAGCAGTACTTC. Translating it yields CASSHSPGQGDEQYF.

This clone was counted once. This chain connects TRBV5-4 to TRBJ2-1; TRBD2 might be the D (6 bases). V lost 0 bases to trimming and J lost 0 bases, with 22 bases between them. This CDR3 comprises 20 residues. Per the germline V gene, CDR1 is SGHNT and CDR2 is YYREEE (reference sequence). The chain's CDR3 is CASSLVRGGGPGSSYNEQFF. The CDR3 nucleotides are TGTGCCAGCAGCTTGGTAAGGGGAGGTGGGCCTGGGAGCTCCTACAATGAGCAGTTCTTC.

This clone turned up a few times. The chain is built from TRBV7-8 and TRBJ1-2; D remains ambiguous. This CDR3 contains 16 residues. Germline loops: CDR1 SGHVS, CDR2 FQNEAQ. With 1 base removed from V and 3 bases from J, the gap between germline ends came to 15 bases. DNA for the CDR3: TGTGCCAGCAGCTTAGACAGAGCCATAAACCACTATGGCTACACCTTC. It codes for CASSLDRAINHYGYTF.

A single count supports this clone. The DNA of the CDR3 is TGTGCCAGCAGCCACGGAGGGTTCTATGGCTACACCTTC. Residues: CASSHGGFYGYTF. The chain carries TRBV7-3 and TRBJ1-2, with D uncertain. The germline V gene encodes CDR1 SGHTA and CDR2 FQGTGA. The V and J ends lost 5 bases and 4 bases respectively, with 11 bases between them. The CDR3 length is 13 residues. Full variable domain (rest looked up from reference TRBV7-3 and TRBJ1-2): GAGVSQTPSNKVTEKGKYVELRCDPISGHTALYWYRQSLGQGPEFLIYFQGTGAADDSGLPNDRFFAVRPEGSVSTLKIQRTERGDSAVYLCASSHGGFYGYTFGSGTRLTVV.

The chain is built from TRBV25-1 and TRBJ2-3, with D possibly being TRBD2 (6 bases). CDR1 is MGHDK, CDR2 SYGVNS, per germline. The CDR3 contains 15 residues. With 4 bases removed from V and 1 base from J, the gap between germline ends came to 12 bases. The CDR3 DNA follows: TGTGCCAGCAGTGCTCCGGGACTCCGCACAGATACGCAGTATTTT. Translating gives CASSAPGLRTDTQYF.

CDR3 protein: CACPTGIGSGYTF. CDR3 DNA: TGTGCCTGTCCCACAGGGATAGGTTCTGGCTACACCTTC. The rearrangement links TRBV30 to TRBJ1-2; possible D gene TRBD1, 6 bases. The length of the CDR3 is 13 residues. The germline gives CDR1 GTSNPN, CDR2 SVGIG (reference sequence). Trimming pared 6 bases from V and 7 bases from J, leaving 18 bases between.

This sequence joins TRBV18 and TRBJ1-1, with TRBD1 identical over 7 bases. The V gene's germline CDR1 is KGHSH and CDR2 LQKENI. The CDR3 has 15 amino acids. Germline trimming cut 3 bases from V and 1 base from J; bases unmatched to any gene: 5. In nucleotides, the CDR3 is TGTGCCAGCTCACCGGGACAGATTTCGAACACTGAAGCTTTCTTT. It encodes CASSPGQISNTEAFF.

The CDR3 reads CASSDRGGRYEQFF. The DNA of the CDR3 is TGTGCCAGTAGTGACCGGGGGGGGAGGTATGAGCAGTTCTTC. The rearrangement joins TRBV19 to TRBJ2-1, with 8 positions matching TRBD2. V gave up 5 bases and J gave up 8 bases; unmatched junction bases: 8. This CDR3 region has 14 residues. Germline V gene data show CDR1 as LNHDA and CDR2 as SQIVND (reference sequence).

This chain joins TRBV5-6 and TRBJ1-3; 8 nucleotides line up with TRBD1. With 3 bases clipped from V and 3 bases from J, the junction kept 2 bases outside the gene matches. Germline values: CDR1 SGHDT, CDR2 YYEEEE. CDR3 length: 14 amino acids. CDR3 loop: CASSSTGGGNTIYF. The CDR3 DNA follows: TGTGCCAGCAGCTCAACAGGGGGTGGAAACACCATATATTTT.

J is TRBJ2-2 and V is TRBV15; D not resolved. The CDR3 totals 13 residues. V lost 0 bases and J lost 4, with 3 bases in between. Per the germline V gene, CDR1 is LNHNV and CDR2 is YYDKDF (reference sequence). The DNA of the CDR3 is TGTGCCACCAGCAGAGACCGCACCGGGGAGCTGTTTTTT. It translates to CATSRDRTGELFF.

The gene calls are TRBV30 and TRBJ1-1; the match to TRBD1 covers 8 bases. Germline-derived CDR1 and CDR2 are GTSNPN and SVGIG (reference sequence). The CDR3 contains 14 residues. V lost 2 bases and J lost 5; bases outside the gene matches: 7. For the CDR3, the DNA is TGTGCCTGGAGTATTAACAGGGGGAGAACTGAAGCTTTCTTT. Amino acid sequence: CAWSINRGRTEAFF.

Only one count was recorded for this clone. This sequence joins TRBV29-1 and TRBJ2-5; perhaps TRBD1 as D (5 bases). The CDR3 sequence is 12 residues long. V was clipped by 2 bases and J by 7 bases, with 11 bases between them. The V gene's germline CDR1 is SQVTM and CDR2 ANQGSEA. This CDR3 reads CSVESKRGTQYF. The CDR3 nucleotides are TGCAGCGTTGAATCGAAAAGGGGGACCCAGTACTTC.

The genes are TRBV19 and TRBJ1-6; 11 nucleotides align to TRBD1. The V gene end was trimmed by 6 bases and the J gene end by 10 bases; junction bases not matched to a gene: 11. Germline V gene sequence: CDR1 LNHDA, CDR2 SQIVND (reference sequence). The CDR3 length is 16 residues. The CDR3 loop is CASSRLVGQGDSPLHF. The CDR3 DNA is TGTGCCAGTAGCAGGCTCGTGGGACAGGGGGACTCACCCCTCCACTTT.

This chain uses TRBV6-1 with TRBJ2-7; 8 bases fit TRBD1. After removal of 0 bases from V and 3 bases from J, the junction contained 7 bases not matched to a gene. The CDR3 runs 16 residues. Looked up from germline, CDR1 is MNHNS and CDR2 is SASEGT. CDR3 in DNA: TGTGCCAGCAGTGAAGCACAGGGGGAAGGTCACTACGAGCAGTACTTC. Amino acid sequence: CASSEAQGEGHYEQYF.

CDR3 in amino acids: CASLNGGNQPQHF. As DNA, the CDR3 is TGTGCCAGCTTAAATGGAGGGAATCAGCCCCAGCATTTT. This chain uses TRBV19 with TRBJ1-5; D is unclear. This CDR3 comprises 13 residues. Germline V gene sequence: CDR1 LNHDA, CDR2 SQIVND (reference sequence). V lost 9 bases and J 4 bases, leaving 13 bases between the germline ends. Based on the CDR3 plus reference TRBV19 and TRBJ1-5, the full variable domain is DGGITQSPKYLFRKEGQNVTLSCEQNLNHDAMYWYRQDPGQGLRLIYYSQIVNDFQKGDIAEGYSVSREKKESFPLTVTSAQKNPTAFYLCASLNGGNQPQHFGDGTRLSIL.

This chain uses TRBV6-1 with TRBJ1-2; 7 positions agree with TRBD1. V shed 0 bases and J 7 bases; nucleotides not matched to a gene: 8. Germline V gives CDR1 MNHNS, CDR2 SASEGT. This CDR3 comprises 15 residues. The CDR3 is CASSEAGQFGSGYTF. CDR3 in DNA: TGTGCCAGCAGTGAAGCGGGACAGTTCGGTAGTGGCTACACCTTC.

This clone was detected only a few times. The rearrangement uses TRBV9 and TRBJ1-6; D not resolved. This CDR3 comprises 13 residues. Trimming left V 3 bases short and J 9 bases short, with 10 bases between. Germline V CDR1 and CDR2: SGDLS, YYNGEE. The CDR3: CASSETGSSPLHF. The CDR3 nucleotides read TGTGCCAGCAGCGAAACGGGGAGTTCACCCCTCCACTTT. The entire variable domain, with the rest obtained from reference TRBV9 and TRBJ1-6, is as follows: DSGVTQTPKHLITATGQRVTLRCSPRSGDLSVYWYQQSLDQGLQFLIQYYNGEERAKGNILERFSAQQFPDLHSELNLSSLELGDSALYFCASSETGSSPLHFGNGTRLTVT.